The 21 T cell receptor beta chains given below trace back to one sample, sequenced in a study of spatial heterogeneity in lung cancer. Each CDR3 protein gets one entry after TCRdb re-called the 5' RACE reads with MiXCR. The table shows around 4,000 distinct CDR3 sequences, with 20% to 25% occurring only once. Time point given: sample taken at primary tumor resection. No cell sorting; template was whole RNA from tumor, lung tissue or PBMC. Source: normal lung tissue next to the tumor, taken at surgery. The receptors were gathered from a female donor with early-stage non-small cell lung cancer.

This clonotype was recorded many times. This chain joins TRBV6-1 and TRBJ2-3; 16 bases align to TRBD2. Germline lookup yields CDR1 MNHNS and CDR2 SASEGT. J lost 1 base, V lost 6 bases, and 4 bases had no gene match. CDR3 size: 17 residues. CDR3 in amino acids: CASRGLAGGVGTDTQYF. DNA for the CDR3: TGTGCCAGCAGGGGACTAGCGGGAGGGGTGGGCACAGATACGCAGTATTTT.

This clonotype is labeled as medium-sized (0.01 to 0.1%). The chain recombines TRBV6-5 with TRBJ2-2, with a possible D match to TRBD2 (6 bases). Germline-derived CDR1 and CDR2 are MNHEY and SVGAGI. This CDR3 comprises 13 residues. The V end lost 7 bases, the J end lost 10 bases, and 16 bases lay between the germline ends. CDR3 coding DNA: TGTGCCAGCAAACTAGCTCTCTCTGCGGAGCTGTTTTTT. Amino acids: CASKLALSAELFF.

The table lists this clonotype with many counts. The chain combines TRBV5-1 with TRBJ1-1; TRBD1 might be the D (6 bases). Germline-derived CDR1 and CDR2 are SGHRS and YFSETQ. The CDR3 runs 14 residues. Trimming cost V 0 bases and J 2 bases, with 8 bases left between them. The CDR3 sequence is CASSLEGGNTEAFF. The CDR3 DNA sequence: TGCGCCAGCAGCTTGGAGGGGGGCAACACTGAAGCTTTCTTT.

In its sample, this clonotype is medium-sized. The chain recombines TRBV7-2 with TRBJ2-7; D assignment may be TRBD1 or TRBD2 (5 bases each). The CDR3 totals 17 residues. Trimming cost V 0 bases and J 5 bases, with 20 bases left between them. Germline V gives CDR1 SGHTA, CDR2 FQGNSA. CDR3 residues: CASSLAPGDPQSDEQYF. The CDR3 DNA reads TGTGCCAGCAGCTTAGCCCCCGGGGACCCCCAAAGTGACGAGCAGTACTTC.

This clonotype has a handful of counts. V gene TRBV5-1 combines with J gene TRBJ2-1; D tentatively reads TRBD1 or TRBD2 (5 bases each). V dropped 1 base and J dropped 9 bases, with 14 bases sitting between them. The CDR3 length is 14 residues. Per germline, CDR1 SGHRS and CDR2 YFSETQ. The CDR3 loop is CASSLPPFGGEQFF. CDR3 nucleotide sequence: TGCGCCAGCAGCTTGCCCCCGTTTGGGGGTGAGCAGTTCTTC.

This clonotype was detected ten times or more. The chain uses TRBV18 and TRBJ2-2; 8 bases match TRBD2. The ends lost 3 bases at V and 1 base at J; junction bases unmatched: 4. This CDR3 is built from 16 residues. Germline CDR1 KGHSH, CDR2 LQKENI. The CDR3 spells CASSPTGTRNTGELFF. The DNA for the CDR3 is TGTGCCAGCTCACCCACCGGGACTAGGAACACCGGGGAGCTGTTTTTT.

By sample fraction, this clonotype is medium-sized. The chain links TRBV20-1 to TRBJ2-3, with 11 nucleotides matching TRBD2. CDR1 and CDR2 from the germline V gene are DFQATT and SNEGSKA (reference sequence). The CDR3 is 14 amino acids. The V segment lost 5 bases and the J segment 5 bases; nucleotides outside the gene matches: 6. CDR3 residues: CSAPIAGGQDTQYF. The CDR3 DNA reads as TGCAGTGCTCCAATAGCGGGGGGGCAAGATACGCAGTATTTT.

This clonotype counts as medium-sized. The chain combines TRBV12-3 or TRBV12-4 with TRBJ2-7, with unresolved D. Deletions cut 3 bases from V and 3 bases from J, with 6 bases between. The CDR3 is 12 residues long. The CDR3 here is CASSFSGYEQYF. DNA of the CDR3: TGTGCCAGCAGTTTCTCGGGCTACGAGCAGTACTTC.

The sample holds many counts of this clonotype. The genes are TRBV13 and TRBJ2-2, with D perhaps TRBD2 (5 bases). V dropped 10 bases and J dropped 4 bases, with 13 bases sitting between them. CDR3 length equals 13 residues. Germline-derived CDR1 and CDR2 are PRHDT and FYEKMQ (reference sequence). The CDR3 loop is CATRTWGTGELFF. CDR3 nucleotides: TGTGCCACCCGGACTTGGGGCACCGGGGAGCTGTTTTTT.

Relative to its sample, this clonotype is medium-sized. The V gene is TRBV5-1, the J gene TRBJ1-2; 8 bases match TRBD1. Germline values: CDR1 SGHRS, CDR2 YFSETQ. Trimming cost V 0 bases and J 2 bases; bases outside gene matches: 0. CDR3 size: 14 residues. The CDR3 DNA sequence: TGCGCCAGCAGCTTGGGGGACAGGAACTATGGCTACACCTTC. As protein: CASSLGDRNYGYTF.

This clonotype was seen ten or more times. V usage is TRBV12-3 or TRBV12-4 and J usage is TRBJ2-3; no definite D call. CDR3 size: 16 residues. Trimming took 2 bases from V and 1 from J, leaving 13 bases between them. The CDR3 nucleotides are TGTGCCAGCAGTTTATTTTCCGGAAGTCGCACAGATACGCAGTATTTT. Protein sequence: CASSLFSGSRTDTQYF.

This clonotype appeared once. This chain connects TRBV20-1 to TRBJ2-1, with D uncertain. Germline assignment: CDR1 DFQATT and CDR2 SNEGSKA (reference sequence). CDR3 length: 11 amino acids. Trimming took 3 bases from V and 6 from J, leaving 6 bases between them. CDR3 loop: CSASRINEQFF. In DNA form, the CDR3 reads TGCAGTGCTAGCCGTATCAATGAGCAGTTCTTC.

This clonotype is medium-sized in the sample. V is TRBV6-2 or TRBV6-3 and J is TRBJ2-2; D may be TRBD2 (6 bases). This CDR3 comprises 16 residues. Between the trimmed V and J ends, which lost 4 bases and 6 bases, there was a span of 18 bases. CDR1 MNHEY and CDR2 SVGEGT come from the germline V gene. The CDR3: CASSFFRDSLPGELFF. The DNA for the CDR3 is TGTGCCAGCAGTTTCTTCCGGGACTCCCTCCCCGGGGAGCTGTTTTTT.

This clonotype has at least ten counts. The CDR3 sequence: CASSDRVPNQPQHF. DNA for the CDR3: TGTGCCAGCAGTGACAGGGTCCCCAATCAGCCCCAGCATTTT. This chain links TRBV2 with TRBJ1-5; tentative D call: TRBD1 (5 bases). V was shortened by 3 bases and J by 3 bases, with 9 bases between the two germline ends. Germline CDR1 is SNHLY and CDR2 is FYNNEI. This CDR3 is 14 amino acids long. Looking up the rest from reference TRBV2 and TRBJ1-5 gives the full variable domain: EPEVTQTPSHQVTQMGQEVILRCVPISNHLYFYWYRQILGQKVEFLVSFYNNEISEKSEIFDDQFSVERPDGSNFTLKIRSTKLEDSAMYFCASSDRVPNQPQHFGDGTRLSIL.

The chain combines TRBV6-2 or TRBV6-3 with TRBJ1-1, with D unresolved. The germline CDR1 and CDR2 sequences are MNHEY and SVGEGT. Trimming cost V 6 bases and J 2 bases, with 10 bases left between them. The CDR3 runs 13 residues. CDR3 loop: CASREILNTEAFF. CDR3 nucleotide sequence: TGTGCCAGCAGGGAGATCCTTAACACTGAAGCTTTCTTT.

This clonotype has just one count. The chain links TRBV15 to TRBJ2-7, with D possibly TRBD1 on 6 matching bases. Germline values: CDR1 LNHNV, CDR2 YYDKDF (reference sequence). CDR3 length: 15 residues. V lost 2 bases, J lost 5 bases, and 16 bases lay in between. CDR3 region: CATSRTRGTGNEQYF. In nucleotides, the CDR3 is TGTGCCACCAGCAGAACCAGGGGAACGGGCAACGAGCAGTACTTC.

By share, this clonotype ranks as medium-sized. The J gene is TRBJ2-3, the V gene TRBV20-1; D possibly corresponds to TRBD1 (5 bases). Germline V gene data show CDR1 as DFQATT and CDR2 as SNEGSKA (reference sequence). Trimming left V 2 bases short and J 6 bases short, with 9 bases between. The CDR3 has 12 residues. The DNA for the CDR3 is TGCAGTGCTAGACAGGGTTGGGATACGCAGTATTTT. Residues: CSARQGWDTQYF.

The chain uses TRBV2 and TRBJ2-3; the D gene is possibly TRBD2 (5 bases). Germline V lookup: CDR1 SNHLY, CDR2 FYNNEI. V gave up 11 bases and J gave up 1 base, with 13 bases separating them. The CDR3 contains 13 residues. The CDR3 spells CAGSAGGTDTQYF. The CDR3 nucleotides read TGTGCCGGTTCGGCCGGGGGCACAGATACGCAGTATTTT.

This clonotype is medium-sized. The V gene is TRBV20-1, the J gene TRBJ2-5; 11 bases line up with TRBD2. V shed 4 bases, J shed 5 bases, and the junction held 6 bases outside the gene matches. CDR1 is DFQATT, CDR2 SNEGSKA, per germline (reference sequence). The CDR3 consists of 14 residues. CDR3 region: CSAIAGGQPETQYF. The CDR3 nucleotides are TGCAGTGCTATAGCGGGAGGGCAACCGGAGACCCAGTACTTC.

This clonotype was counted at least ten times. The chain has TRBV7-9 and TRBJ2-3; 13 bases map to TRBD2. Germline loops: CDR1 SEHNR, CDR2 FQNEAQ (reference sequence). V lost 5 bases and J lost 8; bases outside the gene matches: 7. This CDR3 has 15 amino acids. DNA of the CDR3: TGTGCCAGCAGCGGTACTAGCGGGGGGGCAGGTACGCAGTATTTT. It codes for CASSGTSGGAGTQYF.

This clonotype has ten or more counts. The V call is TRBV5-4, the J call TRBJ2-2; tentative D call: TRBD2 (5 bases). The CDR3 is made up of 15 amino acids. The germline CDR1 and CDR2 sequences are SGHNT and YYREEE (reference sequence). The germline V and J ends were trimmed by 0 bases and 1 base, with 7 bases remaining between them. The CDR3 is CASSLAGKNTGELFF. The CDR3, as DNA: TGTGCCAGCAGCTTGGCCGGGAAGAACACCGGGGAGCTGTTTTTT.